This TCR beta chain was documented in a study of beta chain features in type 1 diabetes. Background on the study: Across the samples, about 100 million sorted cells were examined in total.

Each population that was sorted was more than 98% pure. V was clipped by 5 bases and J by 4 bases; unmatched bases: 2. Germline assignment: CDR1 SEHNR and CDR2 FQNEAQ (reference sequence). The CDR3 length is 14 residues. The study reverse transcribed the entire isolated RNA, so it sequenced expressed TCRB transcripts. Sequenced by immunoSEQ multiplex PCR; TCRdb stores in-frame clones only, minus some. The sample holds 250,000 to 350,000 clones, approximately 10% seen once. Sequences were obtained from naive CD4+ T cells from blood. The TCR comes from a woman aged 25-40 years in good health. The rearrangement joins TRBV7-9 to TRBJ1-5; 10 bases are shared with TRBD1. The CDR3 here is CASSRDRGNQPQHF. As DNA, the CDR3 is TGTGCCAGCAGCCGGGACAGGGGTAATCAGCCCCAGCATTTT.